The clone carrying this TCR beta chain was counted ten times or more. A 5'RACE template-switching step, the method used to make TCR cDNA, added a universal primer site and UMIs. Via MiXCR, TCRdb re-called the 5' RACE reads, giving one row per CDR3 protein. The sample carries approximately 27,000 distinct CDR3 sequences, less than 7% recorded once. The sample originates from a study of T cells after yellow fever vaccination. Study context: Cell sorting separated EM, EMRA, CM and Tscm memory subsets by CD3, CD45RA, CCR7 and CD95.

Deletions cut 0 bases from V and 2 bases from J, with 10 bases between. CDR3 length: 15 residues. Findings and caveats of the study: Most primary-vaccination clones reappeared after the booster (approximately 97% CD4, about 90% CD8).

The rearrangement links TRBV12-3 or TRBV12-4 to TRBJ2-5; D is ambiguous. The sample consisted of PBMCs, either bulk or a sorted T-cell subset (CD4+, CD8+, memory, or dextramer-sorted; not recorded which), taken 15 days after the yellow fever booster vaccination. This sequence originates from a man under 40 who received the YFV17D yellow fever vaccine. This chain's CDR3 is CASSLALGRQETQYF. For the CDR3, the DNA is TGTGCCAGCAGTTTAGCGCTAGGCAGGCAAGAGACCCAGTACTTC.